This entry concerns a single TCR beta chain. Its antigen is undetermined. Since a much larger clone is just one base distant, this may be a read error. Germline values: CDR1 MDHEN, CDR2 SYDVKM. The CDR3 spans 16 residues. The sample originates from a study of CD8 T cells in ankylosing spondylitis. Study-wide points: In ankylosing spondylitis patients, matched synovial fluid reportedly showed significant enrichment of disease-linked clones. Past research had described some motif variants in reactive arthritis synovial fluid and blood. Relatively scarce in peripheral blood, disease-linked clones were CD8+. A TCR beta motif made of under 10 highly homologous variants seemed typical of ankylosing spondylitis blood.

TCRdb re-called the 5' RACE reads with MiXCR, one entry per CDR3 protein. The sample has 300,000 to 350,000 distinct CDR3 sequences, 11% seen once; the top ten hold roughly 9.5%. The chain combines TRBV28 with TRBJ2-5; D gene uncertain. This TCR came from a female donor with ankylosing spondylitis or in good health (not recorded which). The sample taken for sequencing was blood, either unsorted or a sorted T cell fraction (not recorded which). CDR3 coding DNA: TGTGCCATCAGTTCCCCGGGTGGTTCCACCAAAGAGACCCAGTACTTC. It encodes CAISSPGGSTKETQYF. The full variable domain, completed using reference TRBV28 and TRBJ2-5, is DVKVTQSSRYLVKRTGEKVFLECVQDMDHENMFWYRQDPGLGLRLIYFSYDVKMKEKGDIPEGYSVSREKKERFSLILESASTNQTSMYLCAISSPGGSTKETQYFGPGTRLLVL.